This TCR beta chain originates from a study of regulatory T cells in long-lasting Graves disease (dated by TCRdb to about 2021). Regarding the complete study: Patients with newly diagnosed Graves' disease had been on antithyroid drugs for under 3 months. This study used TCR sequencing and RNA sequencing of peripheral blood to compare persistent Graves' disease patients against newly diagnosed Graves' disease patients. The study took place in China and was registered as a clinical trial. TCR sequencing covered some 13 persistent and some 20 newly diagnosed Graves' disease patients, some 35 samples in total.

The paper as a whole reports these results and caveats: Sequencing and analysis were limited to the TCR beta chain. Persistent patients shared more public clonotypes among themselves (fewer than 3,000) than newly diagnosed patients did (about 1,000). Compared with newly diagnosed patients, patients with persistent Graves' disease had lower TCR Shannon entropy and fewer highly expanded clones, which suggests clonal expansion. As a limitation, the authors acknowledged that the small sample size may reduce accuracy. Only peripheral blood was studied, because thyroid tissue, the primary lesion, was inaccessible.

Sample time point, as interpreted from the label and publication: newly diagnosed GD, antithyroid drugs for less than 3 months. For both TCR sequencing and RNA sequencing, RNA was extracted from PBMCs in TRIzol. The diagnosis of Graves' disease followed American Thyroid Association guidelines. Patients for the study were recruited at an endocrinology department in Xi'an, China. Each patient gave around 9.2 milliliters of peripheral blood, collected in an EDTA anticoagulant tube. Ficoll Paque Plus density gradient separation was used to isolate PBMCs, and no further T cell sorting was done. An Agilent 2100 Bioanalyzer and agarose gel were used to check RNA quality, and a NanoDrop 2000 was used to measure RNA concentration. For this clonotype: No cognate antigen has been identified for it. This may come from a read error, since a much larger clone is one base off.

Libraries were prepared through multiplex PCR. Sequenced on an Illumina HiSeq 4000. To build TCR beta libraries, CDR3 regions were amplified by Arm-PCR using iRepertoire HTBI primers. PCR products were gel purified before sequencing. Processing in the source paper ran as follows. Gene usage analysis of CDR3 amino acid clonotypes relied on the roughly 64 TRBV and 15 or so TRBJ segments identified across samples. COPE and FqMerger were used to merge the filtered high-quality paired reads into contigs. Contigs were aligned with BLAST to IMGT TRBV, TRBD and TRBJ reference genes, and CDR3 was defined per IMGT. Any clonotype with a frequency above 0.1% was classified as a highly expanded clone. Shannon entropy served as the measure of repertoire diversity, while the Gini coefficient captured V-J evenness. Public clonotypes were defined as clonotypes shared by more than one individual. The public sequencing data were trimmed at Q25 with fastp and processed into clonotypes with MiXCR by TCRdb, which kept only in-frame beta chains. Rows with one shared CDR3 protein collapse into an entry with the most common genes and DNA. The V and J calls reflect TCRdb's pipeline rather than the authors' work. The sample yields 320,000 or so distinct CDR3 sequences; under 20% were counted once. Of the sample, more than 30% falls within the top ten clones.

This clonotype was obtained from a female donor with Graves disease. The sample in question was peripheral blood mononuclear cells (PBMCs), obtained at new diagnosis, from a patient treated with antithyroid drugs.

The base sequence is TGTGCCAGCAGCTACAGGGTAACTGAAGCTTTCTTT. It encodes CASSYRVTEAFF. The rearranged segments are TRBV6-5 and TRBJ1-1; TRBD1 is perhaps the D gene, given 6 matching bases. Reading the germline V gene gives CDR1 MNHEY and CDR2 SVGAGI. Trimming takes 6 bases from V and 5 bases from J, and the germline ends sit 10 bases apart. From the cysteine through the phenylalanine, the CDR3 covers 12 amino acids. Solely the CDR3 DNA is kept, with 36 bases framed from the first base.